The present T cell receptor beta chain was sequenced within a study of T cell responses to AZD1222 COVID-19 vaccine. Notes on the study in general: Distributed over spike, vaccine-associated CD4 TCRs predominated at 160-218 and 743-854. Repertoires were sampled only after the peak T cell response.

Assay: immunoSEQ multiplex PCR; the TCRdb copy retains only in-frame clones and omits some. Among 100,000 to 140,000 clones listed, around 92% were seen once. This clone was seen only once. Its antigen is still unknown. This clonotype originated in an adult in good health. The source was peripheral blood, collected on day 0 of AZD1222 vaccination.

The CDR3 reads CASSPTGSGSNQPQHF. The CDR3 DNA sequence: TGTGCCAGCAGTCCCACAGGGAGCGGGAGCAATCAGCCCCAGCATTTT. The chain links TRBV27 to TRBJ1-5, with D maybe TRBD1 (6 bases). CDR1 and CDR2 (germline): MNHEY, SMNVEV (reference sequence). The V and J ends lost 5 bases and 1 base respectively, with 15 bases between them. CDR3 length: 16 residues.